This TCR beta chain is from a study of CD8+ T cells in alopecia areata. Notes on the study in general: In scalp and blood, many expanded lesional clones persisted during tofacitinib. Clonality exceeded that of normal scalp in lesional scalp, most notably in alopecia totalis/universalis. Among the top 100, expanded CD8+ clones, as well as scalp clonality, were significantly decreased by tofacitinib.

Regarding this clone: Its cognate antigen is unknown.

Specified treatment: oral pan-JAK inhibitor, 5-10 mg twice daily. Trimming cost V 0 bases and J 3 bases, with 11 bases left between them. CDR1 and CDR2 from the germline V gene are GTSNPN and SVGIG (reference sequence). There are 14 residues in the CDR3. Investigators isolated RNA and reverse transcribed it into cDNA to act as the sequencing template. Profiled with immunoSEQ multiplex PCR; TCRdb holds only in-frame clones, not every one. The data show 150,000 to 200,000 clones, 51% seen once. The TCR sequence derives from a human donor with alopecia areata. This chain uses TRBV30 with TRBJ1-1; D call uncertain. This specimen was CD8+ T cells sorted from blood, taken between weeks 51 and 54, from a patient treated with tofacitinib. Here the CDR3 reads CAWSVGSGHTEAFF. CDR3 nucleotide sequence: TGTGCCTGGAGTGTTGGTTCCGGGCACACTGAAGCTTTCTTT.